This T cell receptor (beta chain) was found in a study of vaccination effects on CD4 cells after COVID-19. The overall study: Before sequencing, viral peptide pools were used by the ViraFEST assay to expand antigen-specific CD4+ T cells. The post-vaccine samples were taken, at the median, 72 days after the second dose.

The germline V gene encodes CDR1 SGHNT and CDR2 YENEEA. CDR3 length: 14 residues. Trimming took 5 bases from V and 6 from J, leaving 16 bases between them. Subsequent to a culture period of less than twelve days, CD4+ T cells were isolated. Of the BNT162b2 and mRNA-1273 vaccines, participants received two doses of one or the other. Recipients of the vaccine had no prior SARS-CoV-2 infection and negative nucleocapsid antibodies. Each culture had half its medium swapped for IL-2 medium on days 3 and 7. About this clone: Antigen: not known.

Produced via immunoSEQ multiplex PCR; TCRdb's table is partial and in-frame only. The repertoire includes about 39,000 clones, around 66% of them detected once, and roughly 8.4% sits in the top ten. This specimen consisted of CD4+ T cells from PBMCs cultured without peptide, obtained after COVID-19 vaccination. This sequence was found in a human donor who received a COVID-19 vaccine. The rearrangement joins TRBV11-3 to TRBJ1-2; no firm D call. The CDR3 bases are TGTGCCAGCAGCCCCCGTCGGGGTTCGGATGGCTACACCTTC. It translates to CASSPRRGSDGYTF.